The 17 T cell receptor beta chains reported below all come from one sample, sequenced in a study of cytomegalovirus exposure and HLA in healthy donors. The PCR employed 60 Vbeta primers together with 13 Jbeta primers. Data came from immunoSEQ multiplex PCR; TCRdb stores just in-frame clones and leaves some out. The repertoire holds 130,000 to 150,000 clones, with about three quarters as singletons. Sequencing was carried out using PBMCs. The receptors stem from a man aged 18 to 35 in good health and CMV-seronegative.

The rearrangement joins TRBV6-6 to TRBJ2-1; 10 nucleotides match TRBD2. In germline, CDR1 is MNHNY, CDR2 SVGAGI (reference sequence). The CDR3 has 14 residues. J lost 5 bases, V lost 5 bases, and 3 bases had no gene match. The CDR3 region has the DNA TGTGCCAGCAGTATAGGACTAGCGGACAATGAGCAGTTCTTC. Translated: CASSIGLADNEQFF.

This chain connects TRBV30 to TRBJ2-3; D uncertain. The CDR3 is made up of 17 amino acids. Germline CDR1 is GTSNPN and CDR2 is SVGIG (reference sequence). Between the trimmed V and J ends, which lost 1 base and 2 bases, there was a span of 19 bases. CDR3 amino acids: CAWSGLEIRHPTDTQYF. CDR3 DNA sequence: TGTGCCTGGAGTGGATTAGAAATTCGTCATCCCACAGATACGCAGTATTTT.

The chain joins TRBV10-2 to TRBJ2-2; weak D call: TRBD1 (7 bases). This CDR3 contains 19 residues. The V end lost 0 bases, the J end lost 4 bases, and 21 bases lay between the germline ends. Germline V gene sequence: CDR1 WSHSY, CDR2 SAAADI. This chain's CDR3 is CASSESAGRGDLFTGELFF. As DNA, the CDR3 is TGCGCCAGCAGTGAGTCAGCCGGCAGGGGGGATTTGTTCACCGGGGAGCTGTTTTTT.

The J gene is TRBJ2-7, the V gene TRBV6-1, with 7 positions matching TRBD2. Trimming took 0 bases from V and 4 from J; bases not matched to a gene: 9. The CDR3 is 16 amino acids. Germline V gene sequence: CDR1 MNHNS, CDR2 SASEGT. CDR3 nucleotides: TGTGCCAGCAGTGAAGCGTGGGGACTACCAGAGTACGAGCAGTACTTC. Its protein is CASSEAWGLPEYEQYF.

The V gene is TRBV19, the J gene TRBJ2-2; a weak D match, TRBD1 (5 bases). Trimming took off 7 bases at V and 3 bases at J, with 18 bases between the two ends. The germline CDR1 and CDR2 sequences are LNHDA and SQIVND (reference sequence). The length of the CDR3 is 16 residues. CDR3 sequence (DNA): TGTGCCAGTATTGGGGCAGGGTCAAGGGACACCGGGGAGCTGTTTTTT. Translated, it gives CASIGAGSRDTGELFF.

The CDR3 DNA follows: TGTGCCATCAGTCTAGCGGGGTCCTACGAGCAGTACTTC. Its translation: CAISLAGSYEQYF. The chain combines TRBV10-3 with TRBJ2-7; 9 bases agree with TRBD2. Germline V lookup: CDR1 ENHRY, CDR2 SYGVKD. This CDR3 has 13 amino acids. V was clipped by 5 bases and J by 1 base; unmatched bases: 0.

The CDR3 bases are TGTGCCAGCAGCTTACTCCAGGGGGCGAATGGCTACACCTTC. Protein product: CASSLLQGANGYTF. The V call is TRBV7-2, the J call TRBJ1-2; 8 bases are shared with TRBD1. The V and J ends lost 2 bases and 6 bases, in that order; junction bases with no gene match: 5. The CDR3 is made up of 14 amino acids. Germline loops: CDR1 SGHTA, CDR2 FQGNSA.

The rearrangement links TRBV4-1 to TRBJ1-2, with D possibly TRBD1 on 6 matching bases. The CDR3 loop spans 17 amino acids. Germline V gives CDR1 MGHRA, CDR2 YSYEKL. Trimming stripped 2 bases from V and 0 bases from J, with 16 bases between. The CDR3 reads CASSQRITGIANYGYTF. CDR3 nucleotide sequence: TGCGCCAGCAGCCAACGAATTACAGGGATAGCTAACTATGGCTACACCTTC.

The CDR3 region is CASSISKGLNTEAFF. The DNA of the CDR3 is TGTGCCAGTAGTATTTCTAAGGGGTTGAACACTGAAGCTTTCTTT. This chain uses TRBV19 with TRBJ1-1; possibly TRBD1 for D (5 bases). This CDR3 has 15 residues. Germline V gives CDR1 LNHDA, CDR2 SQIVND (reference sequence). V lost 3 bases to trimming and J lost 0 bases, with 11 bases between them.

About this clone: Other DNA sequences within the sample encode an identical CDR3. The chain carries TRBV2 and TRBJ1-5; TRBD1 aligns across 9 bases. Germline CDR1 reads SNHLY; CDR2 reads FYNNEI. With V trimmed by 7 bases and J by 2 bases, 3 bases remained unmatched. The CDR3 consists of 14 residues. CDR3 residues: CASNRQGGNQPQHF. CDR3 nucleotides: TGTGCCAGCAATAGACAGGGGGGCAATCAGCCCCAGCATTTT.

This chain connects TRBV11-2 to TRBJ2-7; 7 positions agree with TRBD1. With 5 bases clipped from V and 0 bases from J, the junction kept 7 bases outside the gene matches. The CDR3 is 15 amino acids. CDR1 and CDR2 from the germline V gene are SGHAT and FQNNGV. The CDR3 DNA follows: TGTGCCAGCAGCACAAACCGGGACAGCTCCTACGAGCAGTACTTC. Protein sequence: CASSTNRDSSYEQYF. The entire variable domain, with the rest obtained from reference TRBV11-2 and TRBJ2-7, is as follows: EAGVAQSPRYKIIEKRQSVAFWCNPISGHATLYWYQQILGQGPKLLIQFQNNGVVDDSQLPKDRFSAERLKGVDSTLKIQPAKLEDSAVYLCASSTNRDSSYEQYFGPGTRLTVT.

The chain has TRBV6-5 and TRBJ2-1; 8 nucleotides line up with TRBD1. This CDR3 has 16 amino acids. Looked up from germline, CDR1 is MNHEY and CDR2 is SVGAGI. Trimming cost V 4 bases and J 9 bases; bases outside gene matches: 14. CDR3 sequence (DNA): TGTGCCAGCAGTTCCGGGACGGGGCAGGGGGCAGGTGAGCAGTTCTTC. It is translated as CASSSGTGQGAGEQFF.

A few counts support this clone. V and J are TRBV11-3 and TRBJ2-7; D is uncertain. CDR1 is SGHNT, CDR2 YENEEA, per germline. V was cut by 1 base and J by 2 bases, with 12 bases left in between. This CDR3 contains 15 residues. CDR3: CASSLAPEATYEQYF. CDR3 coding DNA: TGTGCCAGCAGCTTAGCACCAGAGGCCACCTACGAGCAGTACTTC. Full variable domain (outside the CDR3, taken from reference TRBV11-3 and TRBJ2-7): EAGVVQSPRYKIIEKKQPVAFWCNPISGHNTLYWYLQNLGQGPELLIRYENEEAVDDSQLPKDRFSAERLKGVDSTLKIQPAELGDSAVYLCASSLAPEATYEQYFGPGTRLTVT.

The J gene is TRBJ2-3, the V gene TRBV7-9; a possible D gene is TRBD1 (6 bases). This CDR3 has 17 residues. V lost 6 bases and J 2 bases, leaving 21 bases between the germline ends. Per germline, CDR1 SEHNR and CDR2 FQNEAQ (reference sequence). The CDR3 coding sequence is TGTGCCAGCAGACTCGCAGACCGGGACACCTACACAGATACGCAGTATTTT. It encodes CASRLADRDTYTDTQYF.

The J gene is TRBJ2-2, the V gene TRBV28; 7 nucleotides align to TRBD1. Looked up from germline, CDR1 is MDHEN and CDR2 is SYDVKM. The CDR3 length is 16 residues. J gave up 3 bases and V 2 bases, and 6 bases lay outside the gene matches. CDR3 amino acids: CASSLQQGSYTGELFF. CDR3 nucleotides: TGTGCCAGCAGTTTACAACAGGGGTCTTACACCGGGGAGCTGTTTTTT.

CDR3 sequence reads: CATSREQTTQYNEQFF. The DNA of the CDR3 is TGTGCCACCAGCAGAGAGCAGACAACTCAGTACAATGAGCAGTTCTTC. The chain links TRBV15 to TRBJ2-1; D is unresolved. Per germline, CDR1 LNHNV and CDR2 YYDKDF (reference sequence). V gave up 0 bases and J gave up 4 bases, with 13 bases separating them. The CDR3 sequence is 16 residues long.

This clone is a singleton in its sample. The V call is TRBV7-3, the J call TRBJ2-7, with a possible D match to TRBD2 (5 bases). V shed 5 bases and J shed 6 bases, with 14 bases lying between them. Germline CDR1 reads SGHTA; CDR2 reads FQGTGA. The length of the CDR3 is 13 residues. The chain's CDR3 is CASSPVGESEQYF. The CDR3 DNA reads TGTGCCAGCAGCCCCGTCGGGGAGAGCGAGCAGTACTTC.